This T cell receptor beta chain was sequenced in a study of monozygotic twins with inflammatory bowel disease. General observations from the study: The analysis yielded no support for one strong signal or clonotype associated with IBD.

This CDR3 has 13 amino acids. From germline, CDR1 is SNHLY and CDR2 FYNNEI. Comment on this clonotype: Antigen unknown.

TCRdb re-called the 5' RACE reads, yielding one record per CDR3 amino acid sequence without DNA. This table holds over 150,000 distinct CDR3 sequences. The rearrangement uses TRBV2 and TRBJ1-2; TCRdb calls TRBD1, which cannot be checked without DNA. The clonotype was recovered from a human donor with ulcerative colitis or Crohn's disease, or a healthy co-twin of an affected twin (not recorded which). Sequences were obtained from blood. CDR3: CASSESRDYGYTF.